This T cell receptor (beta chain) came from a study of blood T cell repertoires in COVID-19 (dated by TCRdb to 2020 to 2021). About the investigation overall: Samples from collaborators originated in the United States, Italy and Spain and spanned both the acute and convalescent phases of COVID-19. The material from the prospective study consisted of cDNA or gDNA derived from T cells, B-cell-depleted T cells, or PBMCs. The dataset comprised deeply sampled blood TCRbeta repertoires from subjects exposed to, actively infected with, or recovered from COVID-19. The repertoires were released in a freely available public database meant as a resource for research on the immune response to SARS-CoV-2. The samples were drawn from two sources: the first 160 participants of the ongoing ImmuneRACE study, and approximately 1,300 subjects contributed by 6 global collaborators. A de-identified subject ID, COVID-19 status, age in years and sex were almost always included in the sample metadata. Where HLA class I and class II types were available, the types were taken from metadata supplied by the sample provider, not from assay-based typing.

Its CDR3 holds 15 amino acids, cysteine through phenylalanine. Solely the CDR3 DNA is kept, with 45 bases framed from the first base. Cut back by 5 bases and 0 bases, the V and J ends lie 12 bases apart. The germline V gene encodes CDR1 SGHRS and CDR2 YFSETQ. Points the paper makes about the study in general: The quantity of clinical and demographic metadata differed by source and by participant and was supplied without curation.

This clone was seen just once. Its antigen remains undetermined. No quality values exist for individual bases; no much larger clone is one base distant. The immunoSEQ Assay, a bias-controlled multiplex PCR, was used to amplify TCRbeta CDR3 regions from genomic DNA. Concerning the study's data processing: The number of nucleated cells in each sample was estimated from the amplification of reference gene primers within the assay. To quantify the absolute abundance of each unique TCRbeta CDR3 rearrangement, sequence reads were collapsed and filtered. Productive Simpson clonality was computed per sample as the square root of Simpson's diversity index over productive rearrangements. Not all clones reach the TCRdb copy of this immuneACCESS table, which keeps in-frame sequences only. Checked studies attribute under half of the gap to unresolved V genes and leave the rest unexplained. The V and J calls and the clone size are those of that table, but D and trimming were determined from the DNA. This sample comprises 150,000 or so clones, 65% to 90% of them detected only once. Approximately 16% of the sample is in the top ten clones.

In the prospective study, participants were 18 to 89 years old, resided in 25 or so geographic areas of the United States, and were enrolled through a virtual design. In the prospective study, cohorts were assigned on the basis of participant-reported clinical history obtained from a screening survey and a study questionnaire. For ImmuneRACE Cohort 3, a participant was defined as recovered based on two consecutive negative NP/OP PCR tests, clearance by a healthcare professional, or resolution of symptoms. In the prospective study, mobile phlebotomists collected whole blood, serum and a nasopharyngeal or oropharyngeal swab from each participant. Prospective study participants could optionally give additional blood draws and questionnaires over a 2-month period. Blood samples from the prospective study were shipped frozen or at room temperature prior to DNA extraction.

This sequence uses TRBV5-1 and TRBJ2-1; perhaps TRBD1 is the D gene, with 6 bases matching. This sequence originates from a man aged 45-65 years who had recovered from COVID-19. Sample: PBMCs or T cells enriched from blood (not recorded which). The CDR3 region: CASRLDRSSYNEQFF. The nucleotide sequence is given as TGCGCCAGCAGACTAGACAGGAGCTCCTACAATGAGCAGTTCTTC. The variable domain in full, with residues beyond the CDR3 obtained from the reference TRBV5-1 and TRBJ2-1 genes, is KAGVTQTPRYLIKTRGQQVTLSCSPISGHRSVSWYQQTPGQGLQFLFEYFSETQRNKGNFPGRFSGRQFSNSRSEMNVSTLELGDSALYLCASRLDRSSYNEQFFGPGTRLTVL.